The present T cell receptor (beta chain) was sequenced within a study of T cells in localized non-small cell lung cancer. Some clones are missing from TCRdb's copy, which holds only in-frame ones; the method was immunoSEQ multiplex PCR. Here the sample spans roughly 40,000 clones, approximately 80% being singletons. The germline V gene encodes CDR1 LGHNA and CDR2 YSLEER. The CDR3 has 13 residues. With V trimmed by 3 bases and J by 6 bases, 0 bases remained unmatched. The receptor comes from a man aged 40 to 70 with stage II lung adenocarcinoma. Sample: PBMCs, taken before any cancer treatment. The rearrangement joins TRBV4-3 to TRBJ2-2; 8 positions match TRBD1. The CDR3 bases are TGCGCCAGCAGCCAGGACAGGGCCGGGGAGCTGTTTTTT. This sequence encodes CASSQDRAGELFF.